The TCR beta chain under discussion was sequenced for a study of persistence of HIV-infected CD4 T cells (dated by TCRdb to about 2020). Regarding the research as a whole: Suppressive ART had been received by participants for a median of roughly eight years. Cross-participant TCR cluster analysis included about eight participants for CMV and over five participants for Gag. Anti-CD3/anti-CD28 stimulation activated a higher proportion of cells, with a lower memory fraction, than antigen stimulation. CMV- and HIV-1 Gag-responding CD4+ T cells were isolated from ART-treated individuals so that antigen-driven clonal expansion of HIV-1-infected cells could be examined. The clonality of all cells in each sorted population was measured by TCRbeta sequencing, and the clonality of infected cells was measured by proviral sequencing. Peripheral blood samples of up to roughly 180 mL were collected at multiple time points, except for two participants, who underwent leukapheresis at a single time point.

Counted from cysteine to phenylalanine, this CDR3 has 15 amino acids. The kept DNA is CDR3 alone, 45 bases in frame from the first base. CDR1 LGHNA and CDR2 YSLEER were looked up in the germline V gene. V is reduced by 0 bases and J by 4 bases, leaving a spacing of 12 bases between them. The treatment or condition label of this sample denotes: suppressive antiretroviral therapy. As a nonspecific positive control representing the CD4+ T cell repertoire, cells were stimulated with anti-CD3/anti-CD28 magnetic beads. Responding CD4+ T cells were sorted by upregulation of both CD40 ligand and CD69. HIV-1-infected adults in whom suppressive ART had been started during chronic infection were enrolled as participants. Participants had undetectable plasma HIV-1 RNA below 50 copies/mL for at least 4 years. To be included, participants needed a CD4+ T cell count above 400 cells/uL and a positive CMV serology. Before stimulation, PBMCs were isolated using density centrifugation and depleted of CD8+ T cells. CD8-depleted PBMCs were stimulated for 18 hours with anti-CD28/CD49d costimulation, CD40-blocking antibody and enfuvirtide to prevent new infections. Cells were sorted on a Beckman Coulter MoFlo Legacy or XDP sorter, with propidium iodide excluding dead cells. The QIAamp DNA Mini Kit was used for genomic DNA extraction from samples above one million cells, and the Quick-DNA Microprep Kit was used otherwise.

Results the study describes overall, beyond this receptor: Within the same sorted populations, how oligoclonal the TCRs were correlated with how oligoclonal the proviruses were. Degenerate expanded CDR3beta sequences were enriched in antigen-responding cells, suggesting convergent selection of CD4+ responses to CMV and Gag. Significantly lower TCRbeta richness was observed in CMV- and Gag-responding cells than in anti-CD3/anti-CD28-responding cells, and higher oligoclonality was observed in CMV-responding cells than in CD3/CD28-stimulated and Gag-responding cells. Few individuals were included in the study, and only a limited range of antigens was tested. Bulk TCR analyses could not be limited to the rare CMV-responding cells that actually contained HIV-1 proviruses.

As for this clone: It lacks a known antigen. No qualities accompany the bases; no much larger clone lies one base away.

The immunoSEQ hsTCRB assay version 4 in survey mode was used to sequence TCRbeta repertoires from genomic DNA. For TCRbeta sequencing, genomic DNA was diluted to 9.5 to 10 ng/uL, with up to 1 ug used per sample. The original methods were these. ImmunoSeq Analyzer 3.0 was used for analysis of TCRbeta data, and diversity was computed on productive nucleotide rearrangements. The improved Chao index was used to estimate lower-bound TCR diversity, and the Gini coefficient was used to estimate clonality using the Immunarch R package. When different nucleotide rearrangements encoded the same CDR3beta amino acid sequence, each rearrangement was treated as a distinct clonotype. Differential abundance analysis found TCRbeta sequences that were significantly enriched in antigen-responding cells compared with anti-CD3/anti-CD28-activated cells. GLIPH2 clustered TCRs by predicted peptide-MHC specificity, both within individual participants and across merged participant data sets. Sourced from immuneACCESS, this table was stored by TCRdb with only in-frame sequences that have V and J called. A share of the clones is absent; for the studies checked, an unresolved V gene accounts for under half, and the remainder has no known explanation. That table supplies the V and J calls and clone size; D and trimming were determined from the DNA. A total of about 45,000 clones appear in this sample, approximately 90% of them only once. The ten largest clonotypes hold over 3% of the sample.

This receptor was obtained from an adult woman with HIV who was CMV-seropositive. The starting material was CD4+ T cells sorted from PBMCs after roughly 18-hour stimulation, obtained from a patient who received antiretroviral therapy. The cell subset or site label corresponds to: CD40L+CD69+ CD4 T cells responding to anti-CD3/anti-CD28 beads, representing the overall repertoire. Recombination joined TRBV4-3 with TRBJ2-5; no D segment can be confidently identified. The CDR3 has the sequence CASSQEGLGGETQYF. At the DNA level, the sequence is TGCGCCAGCAGCCAAGAAGGGCTAGGTGGAGAGACCCAGTACTTC.